This TCR beta chain was sequenced in a study of T cell responses to AZD1222 COVID-19 vaccine. The assay was immunoSEQ multiplex PCR, and TCRdb's table has in-frame clones only and misses some. Of over 90,000 clones in the sample, less than 95% were seen once. CDR3 size: 15 residues. Germline CDR1 is LGHNA and CDR2 is YNFKEQ. The V segment lost 3 bases and the J segment 9 bases; nucleotides outside the gene matches: 6. The chain employs TRBV4-2 and TRBJ1-6; the match to TRBD1 covers 9 bases. This material consisted of peripheral blood, taken on day 0 of AZD1222 vaccination. This clonotype was sampled from an adult in good health. The CDR3 sequence: CASSQEGTGISPLHF. The CDR3 DNA reads as TGTGCCAGCAGCCAGGAGGGGACAGGGATTTCACCCCTCCACTTT.